The 20 T cell receptor beta chains in this list originate from one sample, sequenced in a study of T cell changes during pregnancy in multiple sclerosis. The protocol was immunoSEQ multiplex PCR, while the TCRdb copy is restricted to in-frame clones and leaves out a portion. The table has tens of thousands of clones, under 95% seen once; the top ten hold about 5.5%. The sequencing used CD8+ T cells from peripheral blood mononuclear cells, collected in the third trimester of pregnancy. Receptor source: a female donor with multiple sclerosis, enrolled in a pregnancy study.

The gene calls are TRBV28 and TRBJ2-2; D possibly corresponds to TRBD2 (6 bases). The CDR3 contains 15 residues. Deletions cut 1 base from V and 6 bases from J, with 12 bases between. The V gene's germline CDR1 is MDHEN and CDR2 SYDVKM. The DNA of the CDR3 is TGTGCCAGCAGTTTATTGGCGGGGTCGGCCGGGGAGCTGTTTTTT. This gives the protein CASSLLAGSAGELFF.

The V and J genes are TRBV19 and TRBJ1-2; D is possibly TRBD1 (5 bases). The CDR3 length is 14 residues. V was clipped by 6 bases and J by 2 bases, with 13 bases between them. CDR1 LNHDA and CDR2 SQIVND come from the germline V gene (reference sequence). This CDR3 reads CASSRLSGNYGYTF. Here the CDR3 DNA reads TGTGCCAGTAGCCGATTATCAGGGAACTATGGCTACACCTTC.

The chain recombines TRBV27 with TRBJ2-7; 9 positions match TRBD1. The CDR3 has 16 amino acids. The V segment lost 4 bases and the J segment 4 bases; nucleotides outside the gene matches: 11. Germline loops: CDR1 MNHEY, CDR2 SMNVEV (reference sequence). The CDR3 DNA reads TGTGCCAGCAGTTCGATCCCCGGGACAGGGTGGTACGAGCAGTACTTC. Its translation: CASSSIPGTGWYEQYF.

The chain combines TRBV4-3 with TRBJ2-1; 7 nucleotides align to TRBD2. V dropped 0 bases and J dropped 5; count of bases not matched to a gene: 4. CDR3 length: 15 residues. CDR1 is LGHNA, CDR2 YSLEER, per germline. CDR3 sequence reads: CASSQDTGTNNEQFF. The CDR3 coding sequence is TGCGCCAGCAGCCAAGATACCGGGACTAACAATGAGCAGTTCTTC.

With respect to this clone: The junction shows a germline mismatch at one end, possibly a read error. The V call is TRBV19, the J call TRBJ1-1; D might be TRBD1 (6 bases). Germline V gene data show CDR1 as LNHDA and CDR2 as SQIVND (reference sequence). The CDR3 totals 14 residues. CDR3 coding DNA: TGTGCGAGTAGAGACAGGAATATGAACACTGAAGCTTTCTTT. This translates into CASRDRNMNTEAFF.

V is TRBV13 and J is TRBJ2-1, with 12 bases lining up with TRBD2. CDR3 length: 16 residues. Losses at the gene ends were 4 bases for V and 8 bases for J; bases not matched to a gene: 9. Germline CDR1 PRHDT, CDR2 FYEKMQ (reference sequence). The CDR3 here is CASSSRLAGALYEQFF. The CDR3 DNA is TGTGCCAGCAGCTCCAGACTAGCGGGAGCGTTATATGAGCAGTTCTTC.

This chain uses TRBV7-3 with TRBJ2-7; 8 bases are a match to TRBD1. The length of the CDR3 is 14 residues. After removal of 3 bases from V and 3 bases from J, the junction contained 4 bases not matched to a gene. CDR1 and CDR2 from the germline V gene are SGHTA and FQGTGA. The CDR3 DNA reads TGTGCCAGCAGCTTTGCCGGACAGGGCTACGAGCAGTACTTC. Translated: CASSFAGQGYEQYF.

This clone was picked up a small number of times. The J gene is TRBJ2-3, the V gene TRBV6-1, with TRBD1 matching over 10 bases. Losses at the gene ends were 8 bases for V and 4 bases for J; bases not matched to a gene: 9. The CDR3 is 15 amino acids. CDR1 is MNHNS and CDR2 is SASEGT in the germline V gene. The CDR3 reads CASLLGDRGADTQYF. CDR3 bases: TGTGCCAGCCTCCTCGGGGACAGGGGTGCAGATACGCAGTATTTT.

The chain carries TRBV27 and TRBJ2-1; possibly TRBD1 for D (6 bases). Germline CDR1 MNHEY, CDR2 SMNVEV (reference sequence). Trimming removed 5 bases at V and 9 bases at J, with 11 bases between. The CDR3 has 12 residues. The CDR3 loop reads CASSVPGAEQFF. CDR3 bases: TGTGCCAGCAGTGTTCCAGGGGCTGAGCAGTTCTTC.

The J gene is TRBJ2-3, the V gene TRBV5-4; 8 bases are shared with TRBD1. Germline V gives CDR1 SGHNT, CDR2 YYREEE (reference sequence). V dropped 3 bases and J dropped 2; count of bases not matched to a gene: 8. The CDR3 runs 16 residues. CDR3 loop: CASSSTGTGDTDTQYF. CDR3 bases: TGTGCCAGCAGCTCGACCGGGACAGGAGACACAGATACGCAGTATTTT.

The table lists this clone with a few counts. The chain employs TRBV6-4 and TRBJ2-1; 10 nucleotides line up with TRBD2. Germline-derived CDR1 and CDR2 are MRHNA and SNTAGT. The CDR3 loop spans 14 amino acids. The V segment lost 8 bases and the J segment 2 bases; nucleotides outside the gene matches: 3. The CDR3 loop is CASPLAGAYNEQFF. DNA of the CDR3: TGTGCCAGCCCTCTAGCGGGGGCCTACAATGAGCAGTTCTTC.

The chain has TRBV23-1 and TRBJ1-2; 9 bases match TRBD1. TRBV23-1 is flagged as an ORF with uncertain function. The V segment lost 3 bases and the J segment 7 bases; nucleotides outside the gene matches: 15. This CDR3 has 17 amino acids. CDR3 amino acids: CASSHGTGSRGILGYTF. The DNA of the CDR3 is TGCGCCAGCAGTCACGGGACAGGGAGTAGGGGTATCCTTGGCTACACCTTC.

The genes are TRBV21-1 and TRBJ1-4. TRBV21-1 is flagged as a pseudogene. This CDR3 contains 16 residues. The CDR3 nucleotides are TGTGCCAGCAGCAAACTTCCGGGACCGGGAGGGGAAAAACTGTTTTTT. It yields the protein CASSKLPGPGGEKLFF.

The count of this clone is one. The CDR3 loop reads CASSLLVQGHRSGELFF. CDR3 bases: TGTGCCAGCAGCTTGTTAGTCCAGGGGCATAGGTCCGGGGAGCTGTTTTTT. This rearrangement joins TRBV5-6 to TRBJ2-2; D may be TRBD1 (6 bases). The CDR3 is 17 amino acids. From germline, CDR1 is SGHDT and CDR2 YYEEEE. The V end lost 1 base, the J end lost 6 bases, and 19 bases lay between the germline ends.

The gene calls are TRBV7-9 and TRBJ2-3; 9 positions agree with TRBD2. The ends lost 5 bases at V and 1 base at J; junction bases unmatched: 4. The germline gives CDR1 SEHNR, CDR2 FQNEAQ (reference sequence). The CDR3 loop spans 15 amino acids. CDR3 nucleotide sequence: TGTGCCAGCAGCCCCAGACTAGCGGGCACAGATACGCAGTATTTT. This codes for CASSPRLAGTDTQYF.

The chain is built from TRBV29-1 and TRBJ2-1; 11 positions agree with TRBD1. CDR1 and CDR2 (germline): SQVTM, ANQGSEA. Trimming took 4 bases from V and 7 from J; bases not matched to a gene: 3. This CDR3 is built from 13 residues. The chain's CDR3 is CSVGTGGSNEQFF. The CDR3 DNA is TGCAGCGTTGGGACAGGGGGCTCAAATGAGCAGTTCTTC.

The chain is built from TRBV18 and TRBJ2-5, with D uncertain. The V end lost 3 bases, the J end lost 0 bases, and 5 bases lay between the germline ends. The CDR3 is made up of 13 amino acids. The germline V gene has CDR1 KGHSH and CDR2 LQKENI. This chain's CDR3 is CASSPQYQETQYF. Written as DNA, the CDR3 is TGTGCCAGCTCACCTCAGTACCAAGAGACCCAGTACTTC.

V gene TRBV5-1 combines with J gene TRBJ2-2, with 7 nucleotides matching TRBD1. The CDR3 is 16 residues long. V gave up 0 bases and J gave up 5 bases; unmatched junction bases: 7. Germline assignment: CDR1 SGHRS and CDR2 YFSETQ. The CDR3 bases are TGCGCCAGCAGCTTGGTTTCCGACAGGGAGACCGGGGAGCTGTTTTTT. It specifies CASSLVSDRETGELFF.

This chain connects TRBV6-5 to TRBJ2-7; no clear D. CDR3 length: 15 residues. Deletions cut 0 bases from V and 2 bases from J, with 11 bases between. Germline assignment: CDR1 MNHEY and CDR2 SVGAGI. CDR3 in DNA: TGTGCCAGCAGTTACTCTGAGGAAGAGACCTACGAGCAGTACTTC. Translated, it gives CASSYSEEETYEQYF.

J is TRBJ2-2 and V is TRBV7-3; D unclear. The CDR3 covers 13 residues. V lost 3 bases to trimming and J lost 6 bases, with 8 bases between them. Germline assignment: CDR1 SGHTA and CDR2 FQGTGA. CDR3 nucleotide sequence: TGTGCCAGCAGCTTCGGGTTACCCGGGGAGCTGTTTTTT. Amino acid sequence: CASSFGLPGELFF.